This T cell receptor (beta chain) appears in the sequencing data of a study of cytomegalovirus exposure and HLA in healthy donors. Whole-study results and caveats: In a later analysis, HLA-associated beta chains showed higher expansion and lower generation probabilities than comparable chains. Cytomegalovirus-associated TCR beta chains were listed, numbering 164. Follow-up analysis seemed to connect common viral pathogens with several of the most significant clusters identified.

The germline V and J ends were trimmed by 0 bases and 8 bases, with 12 bases remaining between them. The CDR3 has 14 residues. Germline V CDR1 and CDR2: SGHRS, YFSETQ. To note about this clone: Its specificity is not known.

The PCR ran on 60 Vbeta and 13 Jbeta primers. Produced via immunoSEQ multiplex PCR; TCRdb's table is partial and in-frame only. The data hold approximately 160,000 clones, with roughly 79% observed a single time. V usage is TRBV5-1 and J usage is TRBJ2-4; tentatively, D is TRBD2 (6 bases). This TCR was sampled from a male donor in good health and CMV-seronegative. The specimen sequenced was PBMCs. This chain's CDR3 is CASSLVGGLDIQYF. Here the CDR3 DNA reads TGCGCCAGCAGCTTGGTGGGGGGATTGGACATTCAGTACTTC.